The next 8 T cell receptor beta chains were all read from a single sample in a study of T cell changes during pregnancy in multiple sclerosis. Sequencing used immunoSEQ multiplex PCR; TCRdb keeps in-frame clones, though not all of them. In the table there are roughly 57,000 clones, approximately 94% of which are singletons. The material was CD8+ T cells from peripheral blood mononuclear cells, obtained after pregnancy. The source of these receptors is a female donor with multiple sclerosis, enrolled in a pregnancy study.

The chain has TRBV27 and TRBJ1-5; 8 bases line up with TRBD1. The CDR3 runs to 14 residues. The V segment lost 4 bases and the J segment 5 bases; nucleotides outside the gene matches: 4. The V gene's germline CDR1 is MNHEY and CDR2 SMNVEV (reference sequence). CDR3 amino acids: CASSSRTGYQPQHF. Here the CDR3 DNA reads TGTGCCAGCAGTTCCCGGACAGGGTATCAGCCCCAGCATTTT.

The rearrangement uses TRBV6-5 and TRBJ1-3, with 7 nucleotides matching TRBD1. This CDR3 has 15 residues. Germline loops: CDR1 MNHEY, CDR2 SVGAGI. The trim removed 8 bases at V and 4 bases at J, leaving 11 bases unmatched. The CDR3 region has the DNA TGTGCCAGCGGCAGCCAGGGGGATGAAGGAAACACCATATATTTT. Translation gives CASGSQGDEGNTIYF.

The V call is TRBV7-8, the J call TRBJ1-1; no firm D call. Trimming cost V 3 bases and J 3 bases, with 8 bases left between them. The CDR3 covers 13 residues. From germline, CDR1 is SGHVS and CDR2 FQNEAQ. The chain's CDR3 is CASSFNEYTEAFF. DNA of the CDR3: TGTGCCAGCAGCTTCAACGAGTACACTGAAGCTTTCTTT.

The count of this clone is one. The rearrangement links TRBV18 to TRBJ1-1, with D unclear. The V gene's germline CDR1 is KGHSH and CDR2 LQKENI. This CDR3 comprises 14 residues. V was cut by 0 bases and J by 1 base, with 6 bases left in between. The CDR3 here is CASSPPRGNTEAFF. In DNA form, the CDR3 reads TGTGCCAGCTCACCACCTCGGGGGAACACTGAAGCTTTCTTT. Using reference TRBV18 and TRBJ1-1 for the parts outside the CDR3, the full variable domain is NAGVMQNPRHLVRRRGQEARLRCSPMKGHSHVYWYRQLPEEGLKFMVYLQKENIIDESGMPKERFSAEFPKEGPSILRIQQVVRGDSAAYFCASSPPRGNTEAFFGQGTRLTVV.

The chain carries TRBV30 and TRBJ2-3, with D possibly being TRBD2 (6 bases). V was trimmed by 0 bases and J by 3 bases, leaving 13 bases between them. Per the germline V gene, CDR1 is GTSNPN and CDR2 is SVGIG (reference sequence). The CDR3 consists of 15 residues. CDR3 in amino acids: CAWSVRGIRTDTQYF. CDR3 nucleotide sequence: TGTGCCTGGAGTGTCCGGGGGATAAGGACAGATACGCAGTATTTT.

V gene TRBV7-2 combines with J gene TRBJ2-7; D may be TRBD1 (6 bases). V gave up 5 bases and J gave up 3 bases, with 20 bases separating them. Germline V lookup: CDR1 SGHTA, CDR2 FQGNSA. CDR3 length: 16 residues. The CDR3 sequence is CASSPTMDSPYYEQYF. For the CDR3, the DNA is TGTGCCAGCAGCCCGACCATGGACAGCCCCTACTACGAGCAGTACTTC.

This clone appeared once. This chain uses TRBV27 with TRBJ1-2; no reliable D call. The germline gives CDR1 MNHEY, CDR2 SMNVEV (reference sequence). Trimming took 0 bases from V and 0 from J, leaving 14 bases between them. This CDR3 comprises 17 residues. Here the CDR3 reads CASSLSLNSAPNYGYTF. As DNA, the CDR3 is TGTGCCAGCAGTTTATCCCTAAACAGTGCCCCTAACTATGGCTACACCTTC.

A single count supports this clone. V usage is TRBV19 and J usage is TRBJ2-2; 9 nucleotides agree with TRBD2. Germline trimming cut 3 bases from V and 3 bases from J; bases unmatched to any gene: 11. Germline values: CDR1 LNHDA, CDR2 SQIVND (reference sequence). The CDR3 runs 18 residues. The CDR3 reads CASSMVPSGTIHTGELFF. CDR3 DNA: TGTGCCAGTAGTATGGTGCCTAGCGGGACGATCCACACCGGGGAGCTGTTTTTT.